These T cell receptor beta chains were read from a single sample in a study of blood T cells in healthy people across ages. TCRdb re-called the 5' RACE reads through MiXCR, storing one row per CDR3 protein. The top ten clones hold 15% to 25% of a sample with 650,000 to 800,000 distinct CDR3 sequences, roughly 44% of them seen once. The sample was blood. These receptors were collected from a man aged 60-69 years in good health. CDR3s include the opening cysteine and the closing phenylalanine or tryptophan. D genes are given only for firm matches. The size field is filled for only some rows; it gives once, few, many or a size class.

D gene: TRBD1
V gene: TRBV20-1
J gene: TRBJ2-7
clone size: few
CDR3 DNA: TGCAGTGCTAGGGATTACAGGGGCCAAAGCTCCTACGAGCAGTACTTC
CDR3 protein: CSARDYRGQSSYEQYF

D gene: NA
V gene: TRBV5-1
J gene: TRBJ2-2
clone size: once
CDR3 DNA: TGCGCCAGCAGCTTCGGGGGATCGAACACCGGGGAGCTGTTTTTT
CDR3 protein: CASSFGGSNTGELFF

D gene: NA
V gene: TRBV4-3
J gene: TRBJ1-4
clone size: NA
CDR3 DNA: TGCGCCAGCAGCCGAAGGGAGGGGAGTGAGGACGAAAAACTGTTTTTT
CDR3 protein: CASSRREGSEDEKLFF

D gene: TRBD1
V gene: TRBV20-1
J gene: TRBJ1-1
clone size: few
CDR3 DNA: TGCAGTGCTAGCAAACCGGGACAGGGGGCGCGGGTCTCTGAAGCTTTCTTT
CDR3 protein: CSASKPGQGARVSEAFF

D gene: NA
V gene: TRBV30
J gene: TRBJ1-5
clone size: NA
CDR3 DNA: TGTGCCTGGAGTTTAAGGAGAAATCAGCCCCAGCATTTT
CDR3 protein: CAWSLRRNQPQHF

D gene: TRBD1
V gene: TRBV11-3
J gene: TRBJ2-7
clone size: NA
CDR3 DNA: TGTGCCAGCAGCTTAGAAACCGGGACAGGGGGCTTCTACGAGCAGTACTTC
CDR3 protein: CASSLETGTGGFYEQYF

D gene: NA
V gene: TRBV20-1
J gene: TRBJ1-2
clone size: many
CDR3 DNA: TGCAGTGCTAGTGCGGGGCGAGATGGCTACACCTTC
CDR3 protein: CSASAGRDGYTF

D gene: NA
V gene: TRBV28
J gene: TRBJ1-5
clone size: NA
CDR3 DNA: TGTGCCAGCAGTTCCCCCTGGGATCTGCCCCAGCATTTT
CDR3 protein: CASSSPWDLPQHF

D gene: NA
V gene: TRBV5-6
J gene: TRBJ2-1
clone size: NA
CDR3 DNA: TGTGCCAGCAGCTTCGGGCCTCAAGAGACCCAGTTCTTC
CDR3 protein: CASSFGPQETQFF

D gene: NA
V gene: TRBV20-1
J gene: TRBJ2-5
clone size: NA
CDR3 DNA: TGCAGTGCCATTCAGGGGCAAGAGACCCAGTACTTC
CDR3 protein: CSAIQGQETQYF

D gene: NA
V gene: TRBV12-3/TRBV12-4
J gene: TRBJ1-4
clone size: NA
CDR3 DNA: TGTGCCAGCAGGCCCCGGACACGACACCCAGATAATGAAAAACTGTTTTTT
CDR3 protein: CASRPRTRHPDNEKLFF

D gene: NA
V gene: TRBV6-5
J gene: TRBJ2-1
clone size: NA
CDR3 DNA: TGTGCCAGCAAGGGGAGGTGGAATTACAATGAGCAGTTCTTC
CDR3 protein: CASKGRWNYNEQFF

D gene: NA
V gene: TRBV25-1
J gene: TRBJ2-3
clone size: NA
CDR3 DNA: TGTGCCAGCAGCTCAGCGGGTTGGATAGATACGCAGTATTTT
CDR3 protein: CASSSAGWIDTQYF

D gene: NA
V gene: TRBV20-1
J gene: TRBJ1-5
clone size: NA
CDR3 DNA: TGCAGTGCTAGATACGGGACTAGCAATCAGCCCCAGCATTTT
CDR3 protein: CSARYGTSNQPQHF

D gene: TRBD1
V gene: TRBV20-1
J gene: TRBJ2-5
clone size: NA
CDR3 DNA: TGCAGTGCCATCCTGGGGCCAGGGGGTAGGGACCAGTACTTC
CDR3 protein: CSAILGPGGRDQYF

D gene: TRBD2
V gene: TRBV20-1
J gene: TRBJ2-1
clone size: few
CDR3 DNA: TGCAGTGCTCCCCCTAGCGGGGGGCTCAAGGAGCAGTTCTTC
CDR3 protein: CSAPPSGGLKEQFF

D gene: NA
V gene: TRBV24-1
J gene: TRBJ1-2
clone size: once
CDR3 DNA: TGTGCCACCAGTGATTCCTCCTTTGCGGGAGGCTACACCTTC
CDR3 protein: CATSDSSFAGGYTF

D gene: NA
V gene: TRBV29-1
J gene: TRBJ2-7
clone size: NA
CDR3 DNA: TGCAGCGTTGGGTCTGGGGGTTACGAGCAGTACTTC
CDR3 protein: CSVGSGGYEQYF

D gene: NA
V gene: TRBV7-2
J gene: TRBJ2-1
clone size: NA
CDR3 DNA: TGTGCCAGCAGATTAACCCCAGGAGACAATGAGCAGTTCTTC
CDR3 protein: CASRLTPGDNEQFF